These 8 T cell receptor beta chains were sequenced from one sample in a study of cytomegalovirus exposure and HLA in healthy donors. The data were produced by immunoSEQ multiplex PCR, yet TCRdb's version contains in-frame clones alone and is incomplete. The sample includes roughly 68,000 clones, around 97% of them seen just once. Sequencing used PBMCs. Source of these receptors: a man younger than 35 in good health and CMV-seronegative.

J is TRBJ1-2 and V is TRBV6-5; weak D call: TRBD1 (6 bases). Trimming took 6 bases from V and 0 from J, leaving 11 bases between them. The germline CDR1 and CDR2 sequences are MNHEY and SVGAGI. The CDR3 loop spans 14 amino acids. CDR3 in amino acids: CASRRGFSNYGYTF. The DNA of the CDR3 is TGTGCCAGCAGGAGGGGGTTTTCTAACTATGGCTACACCTTC.

The chain joins TRBV18 to TRBJ1-2; 8 nucleotides agree with TRBD1. The CDR3 spans 13 residues. Germline values: CDR1 KGHSH, CDR2 LQKENI. J lost 8 bases, V lost 3 bases, and 5 bases had no gene match. CDR3 amino acids: CASSPQGARGYTF. The CDR3 DNA reads TGTGCCAGCTCACCGCAGGGGGCGCGGGGCTACACCTTC.

The chain has TRBV5-4 and TRBJ2-3; 9 positions agree with TRBD1. Per the germline V gene, CDR1 is SGHNT and CDR2 is YYREEE (reference sequence). J lost 6 bases, V lost 0 bases, and 17 bases had no gene match. This CDR3 region has 19 residues. The CDR3 region has the DNA TGTGCCAGCAGCTTGGATGCTTTGACAGGGGGTTGGAGAGGGGATACGCAGTATTTT. Protein product: CASSLDALTGGWRGDTQYF.

This clone was counted a few times. V usage is TRBV5-1 and J usage is TRBJ2-1, with TRBD2 as a possible D gene (6 bases). CDR3 size: 17 residues. Germline values: CDR1 SGHRS, CDR2 YFSETQ. V gave up 3 bases and J gave up 0 bases, with 16 bases separating them. DNA for the CDR3: TGCGCCAGCAGCTCCCGGGACTCCTACCTCTCCTACAATGAGCAGTTCTTC. It translates to CASSSRDSYLSYNEQFF.

The chain is built from TRBV6-5 and TRBJ1-4; perhaps TRBD1 as D (6 bases). Trimming stripped 0 bases from V and 1 base from J, with 9 bases between. Looked up from germline, CDR1 is MNHEY and CDR2 is SVGAGI. The CDR3 is 16 residues long. The chain's CDR3 is CASSYSTGLTNEKLFF. The CDR3 nucleotides are TGTGCCAGCAGTTACTCTACAGGGCTAACTAATGAAAAACTGTTTTTT.

This chain connects TRBV11-2 to TRBJ1-5; 7 bases are shared with TRBD1. This CDR3 contains 15 residues. V lost 1 base, J lost 2 bases, and 2 bases stayed unmatched. Germline V gene lookup returns CDR1 SGHAT and CDR2 FQNNGV. CDR3 DNA: TGTGCCAGCAGCTTAGTAGGGACAGGCAATCAGCCCCAGCATTTT. It encodes CASSLVGTGNQPQHF.

About this clone itself: This CDR3 is also generated by other DNA sequences in the sample. The chain links TRBV6-5 to TRBJ1-1; no definite D call. This CDR3 region has 14 residues. V dropped 2 bases and J dropped 0 bases, with 7 bases sitting between them. Germline-derived CDR1 and CDR2 are MNHEY and SVGAGI. The CDR3, as DNA: TGTGCCAGCAGTTACGGCACAATGAACACTGAAGCTTTCTTT. Protein: CASSYGTMNTEAFF.

The chain has TRBV5-4 and TRBJ2-2; 10 positions match TRBD1. The germline CDR1 and CDR2 sequences are SGHNT and YYREEE (reference sequence). The CDR3 is 15 residues long. Trimming removed 4 bases from V and 4 bases from J; junction bases left unmatched: 4. This CDR3 is CASSQGQGTTGELFF. The CDR3 region has the DNA TGTGCCAGCAGCCAGGGACAGGGGACCACCGGGGAGCTGTTTTTT.